This TCR beta chain was observed in a study of blood T cells in healthy people across ages. Each sample used at least 6.5 million PBMCs. Primers used in a second PCR of roughly 7 to 12 cycles were a sample-barcoded 5' primer and a J-beta primer mix. TCRdb reanalysed the 5' RACE reads using MiXCR and keeps one entry per CDR3 protein. The sample shows roughly 800,000 distinct CDR3 sequences, under 40% of them seen only once. After removal of 4 bases from V and 5 bases from J, the junction contained 5 bases not matched to a gene. This CDR3 has 15 amino acids. Looked up from germline, CDR1 is LNHNV and CDR2 is YYDKDF (reference sequence).

The receptor was isolated from a man aged 18-30 years in good health. The chain has TRBV15 and TRBJ2-1; 10 bases map to TRBD1. The sequencing input was blood. CDR3 sequence reads: CATSTTDRGNNEQFF. The CDR3 DNA is TGTGCCACCAGCACGACGGACAGGGGGAACAATGAGCAGTTCTTC.